These 3 T cell receptor beta chains share one sample of origin, sequenced in a study of T cell changes during pregnancy in multiple sclerosis. Data came from immunoSEQ multiplex PCR; TCRdb stores just in-frame clones and leaves some out. The sample yields about 29,000 clones, approximately 94% seen once. The sample in question was CD8+ T cells from peripheral blood mononuclear cells, obtained before pregnancy. The receptors derive from a female donor with multiple sclerosis, enrolled in a pregnancy study.

V usage is TRBV10-3 and J usage is TRBJ1-2, with a tentative D call TRBD1 (6 bases). The V gene lost 3 bases and the J gene lost 8 bases, with 16 bases spanning the gap. CDR3 size: 14 residues. Looked up from germline, CDR1 is ENHRY and CDR2 is SYGVKD. This CDR3 reads CAISDTTGPGGYTF. CDR3 in DNA: TGTGCCATCAGTGACACGACAGGACCTGGAGGCTACACCTTC.

This CDR3 reads CASSEGGGQVETQYF. The CDR3 nucleotides read TGTGCCAGCAGCGAGGGTGGAGGTCAAGTGGAGACCCAGTACTTC. This chain links TRBV9 with TRBJ2-5; TRBD2 might be the D (5 bases). The CDR3 runs to 15 residues. Germline values: CDR1 SGDLS, CDR2 YYNGEE. The V and J ends lost 3 bases and 5 bases respectively, with 17 bases between them.

The rearrangement joins TRBV6-5 to TRBJ1-1; 9 bases agree with TRBD1. CDR3 length equals 15 residues. From germline, CDR1 is MNHEY and CDR2 SVGAGI. Trimming at V came to 6 bases and at J to 0 bases, leaving 5 bases not matched to a gene. CDR3 in amino acids: CASSLDRGMNTEAFF. The CDR3 DNA is TGTGCCAGCAGCCTTGACAGGGGGATGAACACTGAAGCTTTCTTT.